The 14 T cell receptor beta chains given below trace back to one sample, sequenced in a study of T-cell reconstitution after alpha-beta-depleted transplantation in children. Using unique molecular identifiers, the investigators prepared the TCRbeta library. TCRdb redid the calling of the PCR reads with MiXCR, one entry per CDR3 protein. The profile shows approximately 640,000 distinct CDR3 sequences, approximately 16% of them singletons. The material sequenced was PBMCs from the stem cell graft donor, taken from the stem cell graft. These TCRs come from a human donor who donated a stem cell graft to a child with acute myeloid leukemia.

This clonotype appeared many times. The chain recombines TRBV20-1 with TRBJ1-1; D may be TRBD1 (6 bases). Germline assignment: CDR1 DFQATT and CDR2 SNEGSKA (reference sequence). V lost 6 bases, J lost 1 base, and 15 bases lay in between. The CDR3 consists of 14 residues. The CDR3 nucleotides read TGCAGTGCGTGGACAGCGACCAAGAACACTGAAGCTTTCTTT. Its translation is CSAWTATKNTEAFF.

This chain uses TRBV5-1 with TRBJ2-3, with a tentative D call TRBD1 (6 bases). V was pared by 0 bases and J by 4 bases, with 9 bases between. Germline lookup yields CDR1 SGHRS and CDR2 YFSETQ. The CDR3 totals 14 residues. Here the CDR3 DNA reads TGCGCCAGCAGCTTGGACAGGGCAGCAGATACGCAGTATTTT. It specifies CASSLDRAADTQYF. Together with reference TRBV5-1 and TRBJ2-3, the CDR3 gives the full variable domain: KAGVTQTPRYLIKTRGQQVTLSCSPISGHRSVSWYQQTPGQGLQFLFEYFSETQRNKGNFPGRFSGRQFSNSRSEMNVSTLELGDSALYLCASSLDRAADTQYFGPGTRLTVL.

There are many counts of this clonotype. This rearrangement joins TRBV29-1 to TRBJ1-5, with D hard to call. CDR1 and CDR2 from the germline V gene are SQVTM and ANQGSEA. The CDR3 totals 11 residues. CDR3 loop: CRKIGNQPQHF. The DNA of the CDR3 is TGCAGGAAGATTGGCAATCAGCCCCAGCATTTT.

This clonotype was observed a few times. The CDR3, as DNA: TGTGCCAGCAGCTCTTCCCCGGGGACAGTCTATGGCTACACCTTC. Its translation is CASSSSPGTVYGYTF. V and J are TRBV5-5 and TRBJ1-2; 7 nucleotides match TRBD1. The CDR3 is 15 amino acids. Germline V gene sequence: CDR1 SGHKS, CDR2 YYEKEE (reference sequence). Unmatched junction bases numbered 9, after V lost 3 bases and J lost 4 bases. The full variable domain, its missing parts supplied by reference TRBV5-5 and TRBJ1-2, is DAGVTQSPTHLIKTRGQQVTLRCSPISGHKSVSWYQQVLGQGPQFIFQYYEKEERGRGNFPDRFSARQFPNYSSELNVNALLLGDSALYLCASSSSPGTVYGYTFGSGTRLTVV.

For this clonotype: A much more abundant neighbour one base away suggests this may be a read error. This rearrangement joins TRBV29-1 to TRBJ1-3; D is uncertain. The CDR3 length is 13 residues. The V gene's germline CDR1 is SQVTM and CDR2 ANQGSEA. The CDR3: CSVVVDSGITIYF. The DNA for the CDR3 is TGCAGCGTTGTCGTGGACTCTGGAATCACCATATATTTT.

V gene TRBV6-5 combines with J gene TRBJ1-1, with D possibly TRBD1 on 6 matching bases. V lost 4 bases and J lost 5, with 14 bases in between. This CDR3 region has 14 residues. Germline V gives CDR1 MNHEY, CDR2 SVGAGI. The CDR3 here is CASSSQGPRTEAFF. CDR3 DNA: TGTGCCAGCAGTTCCCAGGGGCCGAGGACTGAAGCTTTCTTT.

This clonotype was picked up many times. The V gene is TRBV5-6, the J gene TRBJ1-1; no firm D call. The CDR3 is 13 residues long. Germline V gives CDR1 SGHDT, CDR2 YYEEEE. V was clipped by 4 bases and J by 0 bases, with 7 bases between them. The CDR3 DNA sequence: TGTGCCAGCAGCGCCAACATGAACACTGAAGCTTTCTTT. Protein: CASSANMNTEAFF.

This clonotype showed up just a few times. The chain carries TRBV5-1 and TRBJ2-1; the match to TRBD2 covers 11 bases. The CDR3 contains 16 residues. J lost 3 bases, V lost 2 bases, and 4 bases had no gene match. The V gene's germline CDR1 is SGHRS and CDR2 YFSETQ. The DNA of the CDR3 is TGCGCCAGCAGCTTTTCCGGGACTAGCGGCTACAATGAGCAGTTCTTC. It specifies CASSFSGTSGYNEQFF. The whole variable domain, remainder taken from reference TRBV5-1 and TRBJ2-1, is KAGVTQTPRYLIKTRGQQVTLSCSPISGHRSVSWYQQTPGQGLQFLFEYFSETQRNKGNFPGRFSGRQFSNSRSEMNVSTLELGDSALYLCASSFSGTSGYNEQFFGPGTRLTVL.

This clonotype was found many times. V is TRBV7-2 and J is TRBJ1-5; D remains ambiguous. Per germline, CDR1 SGHTA and CDR2 FQGNSA. The CDR3 consists of 13 residues. The ends were cut back, 1 base at V and 5 bases at J, with 6 bases in the middle. This chain's CDR3 is CASSLGGHQPQHF. The CDR3 nucleotides are TGTGCCAGCAGCTTAGGCGGCCATCAGCCCCAGCATTTT.

This clonotype was found a few times. V and J are TRBV5-1 and TRBJ2-6; the match to TRBD1 covers 10 bases. There are 16 residues in the CDR3. J lost 4 bases, V lost 4 bases, and 5 bases had no gene match. Germline CDR1 is SGHRS and CDR2 is YFSETQ. The CDR3 coding sequence is TGCGCCAGCAGCCGGGACAGGGGTCCCGGGGCCAACGTCCTGACTTTC. It yields the protein CASSRDRGPGANVLTF.

This CDR3 is CASSYRQGSNYGYTF. The CDR3 DNA is TGTGCCAGCAGCTACCGACAGGGATCAAACTATGGCTACACCTTC. The chain combines TRBV7-2 with TRBJ1-2; TRBD1 matches 7 bases. J lost 2 bases, V lost 4 bases, and 7 bases had no gene match. The CDR3 covers 15 residues. CDR1 SGHTA and CDR2 FQGNSA come from the germline V gene.

The sample holds many counts of this clonotype. The chain combines TRBV12-3 or TRBV12-4 with TRBJ2-7; 7 nucleotides agree with TRBD1. CDR3 length: 16 amino acids. V was clipped by 5 bases and J by 5 bases; unmatched bases: 15. CDR3 nucleotides: TGTGCCAGCAGTGAAGGACAGGTTAATGGCCCCAACGAGCAGTACTTC. Translated, it gives CASSEGQVNGPNEQYF.

This clonotype was found once. J is TRBJ1-4 and V is TRBV21-1. TRBV21-1 has pseudogene status. CDR3 length: 13 amino acids. Here the CDR3 DNA reads TGTGCCAGCAGCAAAGCGGATTGGTATGGACTGTTTTTT. Its translation is CASSKADWYGLFF.

CDR3 residues: CASSSVGTSGDEQFF. In DNA, the CDR3 is TGTGCCAGCAGTTCTGTCGGGACTAGCGGGGATGAGCAGTTCTTC. The gene calls are TRBV12-3 or TRBV12-4 and TRBJ2-1; 13 nucleotides agree with TRBD2. There are 15 residues in the CDR3. The V and J ends lost 4 bases and 8 bases, in that order; junction bases with no gene match: 5.